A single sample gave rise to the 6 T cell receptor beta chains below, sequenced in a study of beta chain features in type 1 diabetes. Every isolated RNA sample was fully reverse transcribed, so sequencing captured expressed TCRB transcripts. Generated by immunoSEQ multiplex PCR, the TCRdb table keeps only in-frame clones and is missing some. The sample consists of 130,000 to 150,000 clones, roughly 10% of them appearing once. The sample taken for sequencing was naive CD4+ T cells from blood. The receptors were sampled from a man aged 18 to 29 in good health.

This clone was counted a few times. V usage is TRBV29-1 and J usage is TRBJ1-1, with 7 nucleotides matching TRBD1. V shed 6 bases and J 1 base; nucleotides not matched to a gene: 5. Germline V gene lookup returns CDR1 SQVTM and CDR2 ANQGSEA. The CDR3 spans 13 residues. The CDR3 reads CSVRGQGNTEAFF. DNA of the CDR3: TGCAGCGTGAGGGGGCAGGGGAACACTGAAGCTTTCTTT. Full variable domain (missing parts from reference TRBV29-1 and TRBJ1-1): SAVISQKPSRDICQRGTSLTIQCQVDSQVTMMFWYRQQPGQSLTLIATANQGSEATYESGFVIDKFPISRPNLTFSTLTVSNMSPEDSSIYLCSVRGQGNTEAFFGQGTRLTVV.

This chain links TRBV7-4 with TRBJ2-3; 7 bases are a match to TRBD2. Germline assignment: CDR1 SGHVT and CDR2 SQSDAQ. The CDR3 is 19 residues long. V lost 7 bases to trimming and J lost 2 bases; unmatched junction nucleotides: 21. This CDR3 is CASISDGGNCSPNTDTQYF. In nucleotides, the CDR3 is TGTGCCAGCATCTCCGACGGGGGGAACTGCTCGCCTAACACAGATACGCAGTATTTT.

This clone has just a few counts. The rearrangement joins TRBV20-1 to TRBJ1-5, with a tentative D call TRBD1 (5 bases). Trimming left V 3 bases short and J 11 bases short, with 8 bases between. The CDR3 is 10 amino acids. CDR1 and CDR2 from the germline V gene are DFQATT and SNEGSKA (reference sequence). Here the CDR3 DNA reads TGCAGTGCTAGTCTGGACACCCAGCATTTT. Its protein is CSASLDTQHF.

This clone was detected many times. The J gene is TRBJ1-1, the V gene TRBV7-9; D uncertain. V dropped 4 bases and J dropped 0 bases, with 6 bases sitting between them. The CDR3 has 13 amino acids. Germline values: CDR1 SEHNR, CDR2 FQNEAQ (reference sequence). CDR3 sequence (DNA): TGTGCCAGCAGCTCGACACTGAACACTGAAGCTTTCTTT. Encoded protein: CASSSTLNTEAFF.

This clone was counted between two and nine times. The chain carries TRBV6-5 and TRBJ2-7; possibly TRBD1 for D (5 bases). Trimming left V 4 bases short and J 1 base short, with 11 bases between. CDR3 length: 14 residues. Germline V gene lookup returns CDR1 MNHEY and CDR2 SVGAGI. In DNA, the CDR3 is TGTGCCAGCAGTTCACGACAGCAGTCCTACGAGCAGTACTTC. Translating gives CASSSRQQSYEQYF.

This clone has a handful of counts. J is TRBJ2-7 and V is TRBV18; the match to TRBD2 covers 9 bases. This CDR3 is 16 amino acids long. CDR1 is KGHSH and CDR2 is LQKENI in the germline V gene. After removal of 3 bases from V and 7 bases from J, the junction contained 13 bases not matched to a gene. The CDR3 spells CASSPQRGSGGEEQYF. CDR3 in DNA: TGTGCCAGCTCACCTCAGAGGGGTAGCGGGGGCGAGGAGCAGTACTTC.